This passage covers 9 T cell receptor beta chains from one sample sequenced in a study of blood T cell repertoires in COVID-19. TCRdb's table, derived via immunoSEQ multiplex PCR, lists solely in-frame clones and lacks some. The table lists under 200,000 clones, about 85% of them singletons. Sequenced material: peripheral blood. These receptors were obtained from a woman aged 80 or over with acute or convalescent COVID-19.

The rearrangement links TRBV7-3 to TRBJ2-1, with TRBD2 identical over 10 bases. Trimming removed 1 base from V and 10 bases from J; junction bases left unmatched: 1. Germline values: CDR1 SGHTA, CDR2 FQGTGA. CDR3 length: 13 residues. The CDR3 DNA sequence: TGTGCCAGCAGCTTAATACTAGCGGGAGAGCAGTTCTTC. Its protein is CASSLILAGEQFF.

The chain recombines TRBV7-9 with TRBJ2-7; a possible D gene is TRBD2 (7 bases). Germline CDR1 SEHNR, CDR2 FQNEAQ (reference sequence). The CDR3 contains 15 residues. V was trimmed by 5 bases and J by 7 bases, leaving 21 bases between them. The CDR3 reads CASSQRTAGGGEQYF. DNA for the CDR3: TGTGCCAGCAGCCAAAGGACAGCCGGCGGGGGAGAGCAGTACTTC.

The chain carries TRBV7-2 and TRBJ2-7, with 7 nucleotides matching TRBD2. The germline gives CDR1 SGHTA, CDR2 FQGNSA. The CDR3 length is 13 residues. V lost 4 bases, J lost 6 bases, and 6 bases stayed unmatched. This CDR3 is CASSSRDYGEQYF. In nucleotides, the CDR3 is TGTGCCAGCAGCTCCCGGGACTACGGCGAGCAGTACTTC.

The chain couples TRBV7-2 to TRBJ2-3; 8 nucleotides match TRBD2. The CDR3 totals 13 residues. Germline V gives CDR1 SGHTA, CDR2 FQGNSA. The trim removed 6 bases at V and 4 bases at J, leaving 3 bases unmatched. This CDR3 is CASSSAGADTQYF. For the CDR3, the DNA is TGTGCCAGCAGTTCAGCGGGGGCAGATACGCAGTATTTT. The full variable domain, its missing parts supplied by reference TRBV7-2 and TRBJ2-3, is GAGVSQSPSNKVTEKGKDVELRCDPISGHTALYWYRQSLGQGLEFLIYFQGNSAPDKSGLPSDRFSAERTGGSVSTLTIQRTQQEDSAVYLCASSSAGADTQYFGPGTRLTVL.

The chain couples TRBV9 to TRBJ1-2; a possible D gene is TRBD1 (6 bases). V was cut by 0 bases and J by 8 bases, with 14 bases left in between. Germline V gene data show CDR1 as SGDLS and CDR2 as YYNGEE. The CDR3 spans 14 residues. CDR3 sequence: CASSVVGGADGYTF. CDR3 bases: TGTGCCAGCAGCGTAGTCGGGGGGGCGGACGGCTACACCTTC. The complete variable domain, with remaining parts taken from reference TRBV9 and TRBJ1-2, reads DSGVTQTPKHLITATGQRVTLRCSPRSGDLSVYWYQQSLDQGLQFLIQYYNGEERAKGNILERFSAQQFPDLHSELNLSSLELGDSALYFCASSVVGGADGYTFGSGTRLTVV.

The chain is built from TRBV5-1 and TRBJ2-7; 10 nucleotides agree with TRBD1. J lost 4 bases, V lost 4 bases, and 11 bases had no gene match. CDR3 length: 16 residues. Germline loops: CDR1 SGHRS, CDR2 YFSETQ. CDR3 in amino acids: CASSREMGQGYYEQYF. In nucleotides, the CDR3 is TGCGCCAGCAGCCGTGAGATGGGACAGGGGTATTACGAGCAGTACTTC.

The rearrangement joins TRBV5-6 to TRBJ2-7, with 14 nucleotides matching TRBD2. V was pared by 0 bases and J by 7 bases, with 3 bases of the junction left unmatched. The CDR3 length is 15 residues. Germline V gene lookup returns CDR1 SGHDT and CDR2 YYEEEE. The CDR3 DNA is TGTGCCAGCAGCTTGGGGACTAGCGGGGGGTATGAGCAGTACTTC. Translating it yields CASSLGTSGGYEQYF.

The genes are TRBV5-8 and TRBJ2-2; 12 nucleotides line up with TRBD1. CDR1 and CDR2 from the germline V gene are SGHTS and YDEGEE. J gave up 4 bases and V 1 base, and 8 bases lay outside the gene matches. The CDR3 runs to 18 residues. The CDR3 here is CASSLSGTGGSLTGELFF. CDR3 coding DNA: TGTGCCAGCAGCTTGTCCGGGACAGGGGGCTCCCTCACCGGGGAGCTGTTTTTT.

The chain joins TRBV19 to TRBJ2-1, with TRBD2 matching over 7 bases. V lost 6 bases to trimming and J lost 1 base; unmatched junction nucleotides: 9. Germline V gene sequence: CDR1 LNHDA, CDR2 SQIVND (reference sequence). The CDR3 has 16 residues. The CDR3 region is CASSPLSGVSYNEQFF. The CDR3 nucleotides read TGTGCCAGTAGCCCATTAAGCGGGGTTTCCTACAATGAGCAGTTCTTC.